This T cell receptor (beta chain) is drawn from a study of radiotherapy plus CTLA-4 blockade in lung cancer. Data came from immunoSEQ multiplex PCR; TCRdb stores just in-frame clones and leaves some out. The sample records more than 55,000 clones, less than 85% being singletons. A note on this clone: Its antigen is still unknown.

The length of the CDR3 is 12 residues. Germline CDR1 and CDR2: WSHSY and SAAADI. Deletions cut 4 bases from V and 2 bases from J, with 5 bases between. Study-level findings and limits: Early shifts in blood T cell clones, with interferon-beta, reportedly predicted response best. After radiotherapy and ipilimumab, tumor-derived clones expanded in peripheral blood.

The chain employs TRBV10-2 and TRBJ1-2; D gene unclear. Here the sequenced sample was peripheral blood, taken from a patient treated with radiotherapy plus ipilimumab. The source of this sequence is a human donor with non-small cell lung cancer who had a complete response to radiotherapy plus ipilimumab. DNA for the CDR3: TGCGCCAGCAGTGGGCGGAACTATGGCTACACCTTC. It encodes CASSGRNYGYTF.